These 27 T cell receptor beta chains were all obtained from the same sample, sequenced in a study of blood T cells in healthy people across ages. Together with a sample-barcoded 5' primer, a J-beta primer mix was included in a second PCR lasting about 6 to 11 cycles. In TCRdb, the 5' RACE reads were re-called with MiXCR into one record per CDR3 protein. The sample shows some 760,000 distinct CDR3 sequences, around a quarter of them seen only once. These same data were also listed under a study on T cells of mothers and their children.

The source material was blood. The source of these receptors is a boy under 18 in good health.

This clonotype was counted a few times. The rearrangement links TRBV20-1 to TRBJ2-7, with a tentative D call TRBD1 (6 bases). The V end was cut by 2 bases, the J end by 2 bases, with 19 bases between. CDR3 length equals 16 residues. Germline assignment: CDR1 DFQATT and CDR2 SNEGSKA (reference sequence). Here the CDR3 reads CSARRLQGRLPYEQYF. Here the CDR3 DNA reads TGCAGTGCTAGACGCCTTCAGGGGCGCCTACCCTACGAGCAGTACTTC.

V and J are TRBV28 and TRBJ2-5; D not resolved. The end of the DNA fits TRBJ2-1 better, so the J call may be wrong. The CDR3 runs to 10 residues. Germline CDR1 MDHEN, CDR2 SYDVKM. The CDR3 region is CASKRNEQFF. Written as DNA, the CDR3 is TGTGCCAGCAAGAGGAATGAGCAGTTCTTC.

This sequence joins TRBV5-5 and TRBJ1-1; D is unclear. Germline assignment: CDR1 SGHKS and CDR2 YYEKEE (reference sequence). This CDR3 region has 12 residues. V gave up 0 bases and J gave up 4 bases, with 4 bases separating them. This CDR3 reads CASSLVTTEAFF. The CDR3 region has the DNA TGTGCCAGCAGCTTGGTTACCACTGAAGCTTTCTTT.

In its sample, this clonotype was seen a few times. This chain connects TRBV5-1 to TRBJ2-5; TRBD2 matches at 10 bases. The end of the DNA is better explained by TRBJ2-1, so the J call may be wrong. The germline gives CDR1 SGHRS, CDR2 YFSETQ. This CDR3 has 16 residues. The CDR3 DNA reads as TGCGCCAGCAGCTTGGGTCGGACTAGCGGCTACAATGAGCAGTTCTTC. Translating it yields CASSLGRTSGYNEQFF.

In this sample, this clonotype turned up a few times. This rearrangement joins TRBV5-1 to TRBJ2-5; D perhaps matches TRBD1 (6 bases). Matching the DNA end better, TRBJ2-7 makes the J call doubtful. From germline, CDR1 is SGHRS and CDR2 YFSETQ. This CDR3 region has 15 residues. CDR3 nucleotide sequence: TGCGCCAGCAGCCCTGCCTCGACAGGACCCTACGAGCAGTACTTC. This translates into CASSPASTGPYEQYF.

The chain couples TRBV25-1 to TRBJ2-5; D perhaps matches TRBD2 (5 bases). V lost 6 bases and J lost 4, with 12 bases in between. CDR1 is MGHDK and CDR2 is SYGVNS in the germline V gene. This CDR3 has 13 amino acids. The CDR3 loop reads CASRKSAGETQYF. The CDR3, as DNA: TGTGCCAGCAGGAAGTCCGCGGGAGAGACCCAGTACTTC.

This clonotype was found a few times. CDR3 residues: CASSLGTLAGTDTQYF. Here the CDR3 DNA reads TGCGCCAGCAGCTTGGGTACGCTAGCGGGGACAGATACGCAGTATTTT. This sequence joins TRBV5-1 and TRBJ2-3, with 9 bases lining up with TRBD2. CDR1 and CDR2 from the germline V gene are SGHRS and YFSETQ. With V trimmed by 0 bases and J by 3 bases, 5 bases remained unmatched. This CDR3 is 16 amino acids long.

This chain links TRBV3-1 with TRBJ2-3; 8 bases line up with TRBD2. CDR3 length equals 16 residues. Germline trimming cut 0 bases from V and 8 bases from J; bases unmatched to any gene: 10. From germline, CDR1 is LGHDT and CDR2 YNNKEL (reference sequence). CDR3 protein: CASSQEAGAKSGTQYF. The DNA for the CDR3 is TGTGCCAGCAGCCAAGAAGCGGGAGCAAAGTCGGGTACGCAGTATTTT.

The rearrangement links TRBV4-2 to TRBJ2-5, with a tentative D call TRBD2 (5 bases). Near its end, the DNA agrees better with TRBJ2-1, so the J call may be wrong. The germline V gene encodes CDR1 LGHNA and CDR2 YNFKEQ. This CDR3 region has 13 residues. Here the CDR3 reads CASSQLASNEQFF. DNA of the CDR3: TGTGCCAGCAGCCAACTAGCTAGCAATGAGCAGTTCTTC.

The chain combines TRBV29-1 with TRBJ1-1; 7 positions match TRBD1. Trimming cost V 6 bases and J 1 base; bases outside gene matches: 2. The CDR3 has 12 amino acids. The V gene's germline CDR1 is SQVTM and CDR2 ANQGSEA. As DNA, the CDR3 is TGCAGCGTGAACAGGGGGAACACTGAAGCTTTCTTT. Translated: CSVNRGNTEAFF.

This chain uses TRBV3-1 with TRBJ1-2, with D possibly being TRBD1 (5 bases). CDR1 and CDR2 (germline): LGHDT, YNNKEL (reference sequence). V was shortened by 6 bases and J by 2 bases, with 13 bases between the two germline ends. The CDR3 has 14 amino acids. The CDR3 DNA is TGTGCCAGCAGTAGATCGGGGGGGAACTATGGCTACACCTTC. This translates into CASSRSGGNYGYTF.

V usage is TRBV29-1 and J usage is TRBJ2-3; D gene uncertain. The CDR3 consists of 12 residues. Trimming left V 5 bases short and J 2 bases short, with 8 bases between. Looked up from germline, CDR1 is SQVTM and CDR2 is ANQGSEA. The CDR3 protein is CSVPKTTDTQYF. The CDR3 DNA reads as TGCAGCGTTCCCAAGACCACAGATACGCAGTATTTT.

V usage is TRBV20-1 and J usage is TRBJ2-7; D is unclear. V lost 0 bases and J 2 bases, leaving 14 bases between the germline ends. This CDR3 spans 15 amino acids. From germline, CDR1 is DFQATT and CDR2 SNEGSKA (reference sequence). DNA for the CDR3: TGCAGTGCTAGAGATAGTGACGGCTCGGCCTACGAGCAGTACTTC. Translation: CSARDSDGSAYEQYF.

This chain uses TRBV6-5 with TRBJ2-5; TRBD2 agrees at 10 bases. CDR1 MNHEY and CDR2 SVGAGI come from the germline V gene. The CDR3 spans 16 residues. Trimming at V came to 0 bases and at J to 3 bases, leaving 4 bases not matched to a gene. For the CDR3, the DNA is TGTGCCAGCAGTTACTCGTGGCTAGCGGGAGAAGAGACCCAGTACTTC. It translates to CASSYSWLAGEETQYF.

The chain links TRBV12-3 or TRBV12-4 to TRBJ2-5, with 13 bases that match TRBD2. The CDR3 is 17 residues long. The V and J ends lost 4 bases and 1 base, in that order; junction bases with no gene match: 6. The CDR3: CASSSHRLAGGQETQYF. Here the CDR3 DNA reads TGTGCCAGCAGTTCCCACCGACTAGCGGGAGGCCAAGAGACCCAGTACTTC.

The V gene is TRBV21-1, the J gene TRBJ2-3; the DNA was not compared with TRBD1, the D call given in the table. TRBV21-1 is a pseudogene. The CDR3 contains 16 residues. The CDR3 bases are TGTGCCAGCAGCAAAGTCGGCGACAGTGTCACAGATACGCAGTATTTT. It specifies CASSKVGDSVTDTQYF.

The rearrangement links TRBV6-2 or TRBV6-3 to TRBJ1-1; maybe TRBD1 (5 bases). The germline V gene encodes CDR1 MNHEY and CDR2 SVGEGT. V lost 5 bases and J 10 bases, leaving 17 bases between the germline ends. The CDR3 runs to 13 residues. Here the CDR3 reads CASSTPGLPRAFF. The CDR3 region has the DNA TGTGCCAGCAGTACGCCGGGACTCCCGAGAGCTTTCTTT.

This clonotype has more than one count but fewer than ten. The genes are TRBV20-1 and TRBJ2-7, with TRBD1 matching 10 bases. This CDR3 comprises 15 residues. The trim removed 1 base at V and 4 bases at J, leaving 7 bases unmatched. CDR1 and CDR2 from the germline V gene are DFQATT and SNEGSKA (reference sequence). For the CDR3, the DNA is TGCAGTGCTAGAGCCCCCCCGGACAGGGGGTACGAGCAGTACTTC. It specifies CSARAPPDRGYEQYF.

This chain connects TRBV20-1 to TRBJ1-2; 7 bases map to TRBD1. The CDR3 has 16 residues. Germline CDR1 is DFQATT and CDR2 is SNEGSKA (reference sequence). The ends lost 1 base at V and 0 bases at J; junction bases unmatched: 8. The CDR3 DNA reads TGCAGTGCTAGAGTCGCACAGGGGAGCCCTAACTATGGCTACACCTTC. Its protein is CSARVAQGSPNYGYTF.

The CDR3 sequence: CASSLDKGRGEKLFF. CDR3 nucleotides: TGCGCCAGCAGCTTGGATAAGGGCCGGGGTGAAAAACTGTTTTTT. The chain joins TRBV5-1 to TRBJ1-4; D uncertain. The V and J ends lost 0 bases and 7 bases respectively, with 13 bases between them. The CDR3 totals 15 residues. Germline CDR1 and CDR2: SGHRS and YFSETQ.

The sample holds a few counts of this clonotype. V and J are TRBV5-8 and TRBJ1-1, with TRBD1 as a possible D gene (5 bases). Trimming took off 0 bases at V and 2 bases at J, with 11 bases between the two ends. CDR1 is SGHTS and CDR2 is YDEGEE in the germline V gene. The length of the CDR3 is 15 residues. The CDR3, as DNA: TGTGCCAGCAGCTTGGAGGCAGGGCCCAACACTGAAGCTTTCTTT. This sequence encodes CASSLEAGPNTEAFF.

The rearrangement links TRBV6-1 to TRBJ1-1; possible D gene TRBD1, 5 bases. Germline CDR1 is MNHNS and CDR2 is SASEGT. The V and J ends lost 6 bases and 3 bases respectively, with 11 bases between them. This CDR3 spans 13 amino acids. DNA for the CDR3: TGTGCCAGCAGATCGCGGGGGTACACTGAAGCTTTCTTT. Translation: CASRSRGYTEAFF.

The chain joins TRBV4-1 to TRBJ2-7; 10 bases agree with TRBD2. V shed 1 base and J 4 bases; nucleotides not matched to a gene: 7. Germline V CDR1 and CDR2: MGHRA, YSYEKL. The length of the CDR3 is 16 residues. This CDR3 reads CASSQVWTSGLYEQYF. In nucleotides, the CDR3 is TGCGCCAGCAGCCAAGTGTGGACTAGCGGACTTTACGAGCAGTACTTC.

This clonotype was observed a handful of times. The rearrangement uses TRBV29-1 and TRBJ2-2, with 7 positions matching TRBD1. The junction had 5 bases not matched to a gene; V was cut back by 3 bases and J by 10 bases. Germline CDR1 SQVTM, CDR2 ANQGSEA. CDR3 length: 12 amino acids. In nucleotides, the CDR3 is TGCAGCGTTGAGTTGACAGGGCCGGAGCTGTTTTTT. Translating it yields CSVELTGPELFF.

The chain carries TRBV28 and TRBJ2-3; D possibly matches TRBD1 or TRBD2 (5 bases each). V dropped 6 bases and J dropped 6 bases, with 13 bases sitting between them. Germline CDR1 reads MDHEN; CDR2 reads SYDVKM. The CDR3 totals 13 residues. The CDR3 reads CASSYHGTDTQYF. CDR3 nucleotide sequence: TGTGCCAGCAGCTATCACGGGACCGATACGCAGTATTTT.

The CDR3 DNA follows: TGTGCCAGCAGCTTGGAGGAAGAGGGCTACACCTTC. It encodes CASSLEEEGYTF. V usage is TRBV7-9 and J usage is TRBJ1-2; D unresolved. The V and J ends lost 3 bases and 8 bases respectively, with 10 bases between them. This CDR3 region has 12 residues. The V gene's germline CDR1 is SEHNR and CDR2 FQNEAQ (reference sequence).

Notes on this clonotype: Germline and junction disagree at one end, which may indicate a read error. The V and J genes are TRBV7-3 and TRBJ2-3; 9 bases agree with TRBD1. The CDR3 contains 15 residues. The V gene's germline CDR1 is SGHTA and CDR2 FQGTGA. DNA for the CDR3: TGTGCCAGCACCTTAGGGGGACAGGGTTCGAATACGCAGTATTTT. Amino acids: CASTLGGQGSNTQYF.